These 21 T cell receptor beta chains were all obtained from the same sample, sequenced in a study of T-cell memory formation after mild COVID-19. TCRdb called the 5' RACE reads again in MiXCR, with one record for every CDR3 protein. The data show a few hundred thousand distinct CDR3 sequences, with roughly 9.4% seen just once and more than 20% held by the top ten. The sequenced sample was PBMCs or a T cell subset sorted from them (not recorded which). Source of these receptors: a man between 18 and 29 years old who had mild COVID-19 (a few samples of this study predate the infection). Cell type and time point are not known.

J is TRBJ2-3 and V is TRBV25-1, with D hard to call. The CDR3 spans 13 residues. Germline CDR1 is MGHDK and CDR2 is SYGVNS. The V and J ends lost 5 bases and 3 bases respectively, with 9 bases between them. The CDR3 coding sequence is TGTGCCAGCAGTATTAAATTGACAGATACGCAGTATTTT. Residues: CASSIKLTDTQYF.

This clonotype was counted many times. This chain links TRBV11-1 with TRBJ1-1; D is undetermined. Germline lookup yields CDR1 SGHAT and CDR2 FQDESV (reference sequence). CDR3 size: 12 residues. Trimming pared 8 bases from V and 1 base from J, leaving 8 bases between. The CDR3 loop reads CASVPQNTEAFF. CDR3 bases: TGTGCCAGCGTCCCGCAGAACACTGAAGCTTTCTTT. The full variable domain, completed using reference TRBV11-1 and TRBJ1-1, is EAEVAQSPRYKITEKSQAVAFWCDPISGHATLYWYRQILGQGPELLVQFQDESVVDDSQLPKDRFSAERLKGVDSTLKIQPAELGDSAMYLCASVPQNTEAFFGQGTRLTVV.

This clonotype has at least ten counts. The CDR3 bases are TGCGCCAGCAGCTTGGCCTCGGCAGGCACAGATACGCAGTATTTT. It codes for CASSLASAGTDTQYF. The chain recombines TRBV5-1 with TRBJ2-3; D gene ambiguous. V was pared by 0 bases and J by 1 base, with 9 bases between. The CDR3 sequence is 15 residues long. Germline V gives CDR1 SGHRS, CDR2 YFSETQ.

At least ten counts were recorded for this clonotype. The chain recombines TRBV5-1 with TRBJ1-1; 9 nucleotides agree with TRBD1. The CDR3 length is 16 residues. The junction had 10 bases not matched to a gene; V was cut back by 2 bases and J by 5 bases. Looked up from germline, CDR1 is SGHRS and CDR2 is YFSETQ. The DNA for the CDR3 is TGCGCCAGCAGCTTTGTGCCGGGGACAGGGAGGACTGAAGCTTTCTTT. Translated, it gives CASSFVPGTGRTEAFF.

The chain links TRBV20-1 to TRBJ2-5; no clear D gene. The CDR3 is made up of 13 amino acids. V was pared by 6 bases and J by 1 base, with 12 bases between. Germline V gene lookup returns CDR1 DFQATT and CDR2 SNEGSKA (reference sequence). CDR3 protein: CSALGLVQETQYF. In DNA form, the CDR3 reads TGCAGTGCCCTGGGTTTGGTCCAAGAGACCCAGTACTTC.

The chain employs TRBV18 and TRBJ2-3; D is uncertain. Looked up from germline, CDR1 is KGHSH and CDR2 is LQKENI. The CDR3 runs to 14 residues. Between the trimmed V and J ends, which lost 3 bases and 6 bases, there was a span of 13 bases. CDR3 loop: CASSPPANGDTQYF. DNA for the CDR3: TGTGCCAGCTCACCCCCCGCTAATGGGGATACGCAGTATTTT.

The V call is TRBV7-9, the J call TRBJ2-1; 8 nucleotides match TRBD2. Germline V gene lookup returns CDR1 SEHNR and CDR2 FQNEAQ (reference sequence). The CDR3 runs to 15 residues. V was clipped by 1 base and J by 6 bases; unmatched bases: 5. CDR3 sequence: CASSLVRLASNEQFF. CDR3 coding DNA: TGTGCCAGCAGCTTAGTCCGACTAGCGTCCAATGAGCAGTTCTTC.

The chain carries TRBV6-5 and TRBJ1-2; D is perhaps TRBD1 (5 bases). Germline loops: CDR1 MNHEY, CDR2 SVGAGI. Trimming pared 7 bases from V and 2 bases from J, leaving 11 bases between. This CDR3 region has 13 residues. CDR3 DNA: TGTGCCAGCATGGGCAGGGCAAACTATGGCTACACCTTC. This codes for CASMGRANYGYTF.

The chain carries TRBV12-3 or TRBV12-4 and TRBJ2-5; TRBD2 matches 11 bases. Trimming removed 4 bases from V and 5 bases from J; junction bases left unmatched: 9. The CDR3 has 16 residues. This CDR3 is CASSSALSGGAETQYF. The CDR3 region has the DNA TGTGCCAGCAGTTCAGCCCTTAGCGGGGGGGCCGAGACCCAGTACTTC.

The CDR3 region has the DNA TGTGCCAGCAGCGTAGCTATGCGGCGGGGGGGCCCAGATACGCAGTATTTT. This gives the protein CASSVAMRRGGPDTQYF. This chain uses TRBV9 with TRBJ2-3, with 9 bases identical to TRBD2. J gave up 4 bases and V 0 bases, and 9 bases lay outside the gene matches. This CDR3 spans 17 amino acids. In germline, CDR1 is SGDLS, CDR2 YYNGEE.

The chain carries TRBV6-5 and TRBJ1-5; D is perhaps TRBD1 (6 bases). CDR3 length equals 14 residues. Germline V lookup: CDR1 MNHEY, CDR2 SVGAGI. V dropped 5 bases and J dropped 5 bases, with 13 bases sitting between them. Here the CDR3 DNA reads TGTGCCAGCAGTACGGGGGGCCATTATCAGCCCCAGCATTTT. Protein product: CASSTGGHYQPQHF.

This clonotype has a handful of counts. The V call is TRBV29-1, the J call TRBJ2-7; D remains ambiguous. Germline loops: CDR1 SQVTM, CDR2 ANQGSEA. Trimming removed 5 bases from V and 7 bases from J, with 18 bases in between. The CDR3 totals 13 residues. CDR3 residues: CSVRRPLSSEQYF. As DNA, the CDR3 is TGCAGCGTTAGGCGGCCGCTGAGTTCAGAGCAGTACTTC.

The rearrangement uses TRBV18 and TRBJ1-2, with TRBD1 matching 7 bases. V was pared by 0 bases and J by 4 bases, with 8 bases of the junction left unmatched. Germline CDR1 KGHSH, CDR2 LQKENI. CDR3 length equals 16 residues. CDR3 sequence (DNA): TGTGCCAGCTCACCACCGTCGGCAGGGGGATTCTATGGCTACACCTTC. Residues: CASSPPSAGGFYGYTF.

This chain joins TRBV12-3 or TRBV12-4 and TRBJ1-2, with D perhaps TRBD1 (6 bases). Between the trimmed V and J ends, which lost 6 bases and 8 bases, there was a span of 13 bases. This CDR3 is 12 amino acids long. CDR3 in amino acids: CASSIGGGGYTF. The CDR3 DNA sequence: TGTGCCAGCAGCATTGGGGGCGGCGGCTACACCTTC.

There are a few counts of this clonotype. The gene calls are TRBV7-2 and TRBJ1-1; 9 bases fit TRBD1. Germline CDR1 SGHTA, CDR2 FQGNSA. There are 14 residues in the CDR3. The J segment lost 7 bases and the V segment lost 6 bases, leaving 9 bases of the junction unmatched. Here the CDR3 DNA reads TGTGCCAGCAGGCTAACCCGGGACAGGGTTGAAGCTTTCTTT. Translated: CASRLTRDRVEAFF.

This clonotype has only a few counts. This chain links TRBV7-2 with TRBJ2-5; no reliable D call. Deletions cut 1 base from V and 1 base from J, with 7 bases between. Germline V gene sequence: CDR1 SGHTA, CDR2 FQGNSA. The CDR3 runs to 14 residues. DNA for the CDR3: TGTGCCAGCAGCTTAGTTTGGTTCCAAGAGACCCAGTACTTC. This translates into CASSLVWFQETQYF.

This sequence joins TRBV2 and TRBJ1-1, with a tentative D call TRBD1 (5 bases). V lost 5 bases, J lost 6 bases, and 19 bases lay in between. CDR3 length equals 15 residues. Germline V gives CDR1 SNHLY, CDR2 FYNNEI. The CDR3 spells CASSPSPRAVAEAFF. The CDR3 DNA reads TGTGCCAGCAGTCCGAGCCCCAGGGCAGTCGCTGAAGCTTTCTTT.

The chain links TRBV27 to TRBJ2-7, with TRBD2 identical over 8 bases. The CDR3 length is 15 residues. Germline V gene data show CDR1 as MNHEY and CDR2 as SMNVEV (reference sequence). J was trimmed by 5 bases and V by 6 bases; bases with no gene match: 12. The CDR3 loop reads CASSPGGAGVHEQYV. CDR3 DNA: TGTGCCAGCAGCCCCGGGGGGGCCGGTGTCCACGAGCAGTACGTC.

This chain uses TRBV7-2 with TRBJ1-1; TRBD1 matches at 9 bases. Trimming took 4 bases from V and 3 from J; bases not matched to a gene: 3. This CDR3 comprises 14 residues. The germline gives CDR1 SGHTA, CDR2 FQGNSA. CDR3 sequence: CASSSGTGYTEAFF. In nucleotides, the CDR3 is TGTGCCAGCAGCTCTGGGACAGGGTACACTGAAGCTTTCTTT.

This clonotype occurred a few times. This chain joins TRBV7-2 and TRBJ2-7, with 11 bases identical to TRBD2. Germline assignment: CDR1 SGHTA and CDR2 FQGNSA. J lost 2 bases, V lost 3 bases, and 6 bases had no gene match. The CDR3 is 16 amino acids. CDR3 region: CASSLVSGGDTYEQYV. CDR3 coding DNA: TGTGCCAGCAGCTTGGTTAGCGGGGGGGACACCTACGAGCAGTACGTC.

The chain links TRBV6-5 to TRBJ1-3, with D perhaps TRBD1 (6 bases). The CDR3 runs 17 residues. Germline loops: CDR1 MNHEY, CDR2 SVGAGI. V was pared by 0 bases and J by 0 bases, with 12 bases between. CDR3 coding DNA: TGTGCCAGCAGTTACTCATGGGGGCAATTCTCTGGAAACACCATATATTTT. Encoded protein: CASSYSWGQFSGNTIYF.